The T cell receptor (beta chain) under discussion was sequenced for a study of molecular identifiers for immune sequencing clone quantification. This clonotype was counted a few times. Its antigen is still unknown. Regarding the study as a whole: Clones above 20 RNA copies contained over 98% of effector molecules but under 1% of naive ones.

Previously published methods and listed TCR primers were used for the bulk TCR libraries. TCRdb recomputed calls from the PCR reads with MiXCR, one row per CDR3 protein. The data contain under 600,000 distinct CDR3 sequences, 20% to 25% of them singletons. When naive CD8 T cells were sorted, they were gated as CD8+CD4-CCR7+CD45RA+. Germline CDR1 is SGHDT and CDR2 is YYEEEE. Trimming took off 1 base at V and 2 bases at J, with 13 bases between the two ends. The CDR3 consists of 16 residues. The source of this sequence is a human donor in good health. Some libraries in this study had Jurkat cell RNA spiked in. The gene calls are TRBV5-6 and TRBJ1-5, with a tentative D call TRBD1 (5 bases). The specimen was naive CD8+ T cells from blood, with Jurkat cell RNA spiked in. As for subset: FACS-sorted CD8+CD4-CCR7+CD45RA+ naive T cells. CDR3 DNA sequence: TGTGCCAGCAGCTTGCAGGGAGAATTCGGCAATCAGCCCCAGCATTTT. It is translated as CASSLQGEFGNQPQHF.